The rows below give T cell receptor beta chains drawn from one sample of a study of CD8+ T cells in alopecia areata. Repertoires were generated with immunoSEQ multiplex PCR, while TCRdb's copy carries only in-frame clones and drops some. Counted here are about 180,000 clones, roughly 60% occurring once; the ten biggest clones make up 1.5% to 2%. Here the sequenced sample was CD4+ T cells sorted from blood, taken at week 0. Every receptor here comes from a human donor with alopecia areata. The CDR3 runs from the conserved cysteine through the conserved F or W. The D gene is left open where the match is weak. Rows may omit the clone size; those that give it use once, few, many or a size class.

cdr3_length clone_size j_call v_call d_call cdr3_aa cdr3_nt
16 . TRBJ2-3 TRBV7-8 TRBD1 CASSKTPTGGTDTQYF TGTGCCAGCAGCAAAACCCCGACAGGGGGCACAGATACGCAGTATTTT
15 few TRBJ1-5 TRBV2 . CASSEQILGNQPQHF TGTGCCAGCAGTGAACAAATCCTGGGCAATCAGCCCCAGCATTTT
13 . TRBJ1-4 TRBV30 . CAWKQGSNEKLFF TGTGCCTGGAAACAGGGAAGTAATGAAAAACTGTTTTTT
18 few TRBJ2-2 TRBV5-1 TRBD1 CASSPAPGQGAYTGELFF TGCGCCAGCAGTCCGGCACCGGGACAGGGTGCCTACACCGGGGAGCTGTTTTTT
15 . TRBJ2-4 TRBV29-1 . CSVGLAGQKSNIQYF TGCAGCGTCGGTTTGGCCGGACAGAAATCCAACATTCAGTACTTC
12 few TRBJ2-1 TRBV29-1 . CSVVTGYNEQFF TGCAGCGTTGTCACGGGTTACAATGAGCAGTTCTTC
13 . TRBJ1-5 TRBV27 . CASSLTDNQPQHF TGTGCCAGCAGTTTAACTGACAATCAGCCCCAGCATTTT
13 many TRBJ1-3 TRBV29-1 . CSFTDLSGNTIYF TGCAGCTTCACGGACCTCTCTGGAAACACCATATATTTT
12 . TRBJ2-5 TRBV29-1 TRBD2 CSVEQGGKTQYF TGCAGCGTTGAACAGGGAGGGAAGACCCAGTACTTC
14 . TRBJ1-4 TRBV5-1 TRBD1 CASSLQGANEKLFF TGCGCCAGCAGCTTGCAGGGGGCCAATGAAAAACTGTTTTTT
11 . TRBJ2-3 TRBV6-5 . CASSNRAREYF TGTGCCAGCAGTAATCGGGCTAGAGAGTATTTT
14 once TRBJ2-1 TRBV29-1 . CSVGTASSYNEQFF TGCAGCGTTGGGACGGCGAGCTCCTACAATGAGCAGTTCTTC
15 . TRBJ2-6 TRBV18 . CASSPPGAGANVLTF TGTGCCAGCTCACCACCCGGGGCTGGGGCCAACGTCCTGACTTTC
11 . TRBJ2-4 TRBV20-1 . CSAREGHPQYF TGCAGTGCTAGAGAGGGTCACCCCCAATACTTC
13 . TRBJ1-2 TRBV30 . CAWSNGGNYGYTF TGTGCCTGGAGTAACGGGGGGAACTATGGCTACACCTTC
13 . TRBJ1-5 TRBV30 . CAWSGGLAQPQHF TGTGCCTGGAGTGGAGGGCTTGCGCAGCCCCAGCATTTT
17 . TRBJ2-3 TRBV4-3 TRBD2 CASSQGTSGGTSDTQYF TGCGCCAGCAGCCAAGGGACTAGCGGGGGGACGTCAGATACGCAGTATTTT
13 . TRBJ2-1 TRBV29-1 . CSAQSTGEGEQFF TGCAGCGCTCAATCGACAGGGGAGGGCGAGCAGTTCTTC
14 . TRBJ2-7 TRBV7-9 TRBD1 CASRPTGGSDEQYF TGTGCCAGCAGACCGACAGGGGGTTCGGACGAGCAGTACTTC
13 few TRBJ1-6 TRBV30 . CAWGRGPGSPLHF TGTGCCTGGGGCCGGGGACCCGGCTCACCCCTCCACTTT
14 few TRBJ2-1 TRBV4-3 . CASSQDVGRGEQFF TGCGCCAGCAGCCAAGATGTGGGCCGCGGTGAGCAGTTCTTC
10 . TRBJ2-7 TRBV29-1 . CSAGTYEQYF TGCAGCGCTGGGACCTACGAGCAGTACTTC
17 few TRBJ1-2 TRBV5-1 TRBD1 CASSLTGQGVLFYGYTF TGCGCCAGCAGCTTAACGGGACAGGGTGTCCTCTTCTATGGCTACACCTTC
12 . TRBJ2-1 TRBV29-1 . CSVGGLYNEQFF TGCAGCGTTGGCGGGCTCTACAATGAGCAGTTCTTC
11 few TRBJ2-7 TRBV27 . CAAGGVHEQYF TGTGCCGCTGGAGGGGTACACGAGCAGTACTTC
13 . TRBJ2-2 TRBV30 . CAWSSHVREELFF TGTGCCTGGAGTAGCCACGTACGGGAGGAGCTGTTTTTT